A selection of T cell receptor beta chains follows, all from one sample in a study of cytomegalovirus exposure and HLA in healthy donors. Measured with immunoSEQ multiplex PCR; TCRdb has only the in-frame clones, and not every one. The repertoire holds about 180,000 clones, over 70% seen once, with around 0.46% in the top ten. The sample consisted of PBMCs. All receptors come from a woman aged 50 to 60 in good health and CMV-seronegative. The CDR3 runs from the conserved cysteine through the conserved F or W. Fields, in order: J gene, V gene, clone size, CDR3 protein. Expanded clones get a size class; other rows say once, few or many, or leave the size out.

>TRBJ2-7|TRBV11-3|NA
CASSLDDWQVYEQYF
>TRBJ2-1|TRBV11-2|NA
CASSFISGRWNEQFF
>TRBJ2-3|TRBV7-9|NA
CASSLDIGARTDTQYF
>TRBJ2-5|TRBV9|NA
CASSVAPRGGAVETQYF
>TRBJ1-5|TRBV15|NA
CATSSENSNQPQHF
>TRBJ2-2|TRBV15|NA
CATSRGQVSGELFF
>TRBJ2-3|TRBV6-5|NA
CASSSSGVMSDTQYF
>TRBJ2-3|TRBV14|once
CASSQGTGGSDTQYF
>TRBJ1-4|TRBV10-2|NA
CASTRGIATNEKLFF
>TRBJ2-7|TRBV28|NA
CASSLGGGAGTYEQYF
>TRBJ1-5|TRBV28|NA
CASSPDRVRQPQHF
>TRBJ2-1|TRBV19|NA
CASSRTSGEASYNEQFF
>TRBJ2-1|TRBV28|NA
CASTTIRPETYNEQFF
>TRBJ2-7|TRBV27|NA
CASKPTLRGLALAYEQYF
>TRBJ2-3|TRBV5-1|NA
CASSFSSTDTQYF
>TRBJ2-3|TRBV7-3|NA
CASRHRGLRTDTQYF
>TRBJ1-1|TRBV7-5|NA
CASSDRQNTEAFF
>TRBJ2-2|TRBV28|NA
CASSTLTGSIGELFF
>TRBJ1-3|TRBV6-5|NA
CASGLGGLGNTIYF
>TRBJ2-7|TRBV5-1|NA
CASSPDRPSYEQYF
>TRBJ2-7|TRBV28|once
CASSPTGADGSYEQYF
>TRBJ2-2|TRBV19|few
CASSISDRETGELFF
>TRBJ1-4|TRBV19|NA
CASSMGQGRLEEKLFF
>TRBJ2-7|TRBV25-1|NA
CASCTSGSTHEQYF
>TRBJ2-1|TRBV13|NA
CASSLGRPINNEQFF
>TRBJ1-2|TRBV28|NA
CASSPSGGWLDFYGYTF
>TRBJ2-2|TRBV7-2|NA
CASSRGVGLNTGELFF
>TRBJ2-7|TRBV18|NA
CASSPEFGDEQYF
>TRBJ2-7|TRBV28|NA
CASTLRGTGVGSEQYF
>TRBJ1-5|TRBV18|NA
CASSRGKGNQPQHF
>TRBJ2-1|TRBV7-9|once
CASSVGLAGVVNEQFF
>TRBJ1-5|TRBV4-3|once
CASSQEGRDRSNQPQHF
>TRBJ2-7|TRBV6-5|NA
CASSYSKSSYEQYF
>TRBJ2-7|TRBV7-2|NA
CASSPDRGNYEQYF
>TRBJ1-4|TRBV6-5|NA
CASSYGELEKLFF
>TRBJ2-5|TRBV11-1|once
CASSLGGTSRTFQETQHF
>TRBJ1-3|TRBV28|NA
CASSQAGGENTIYF
>TRBJ2-1|TRBV7-9|once
CASSLGRAGLNEQFF
>TRBJ2-7|TRBV5-1|NA
CASSPTQEIYEQYF
>TRBJ2-3|TRBV5-1|NA
CASSLQGQGGTDTQYF
>TRBJ2-2|TRBV15|NA
CATSRKAGGTGELFF
>TRBJ2-7|TRBV4-1|NA
CASSPSQAGTYEQYF
>TRBJ1-3|TRBV28|NA
CASSLFRGGNTIYF
>TRBJ1-5|TRBV28|NA
CASSLYPGGDFSNQPQHF
>TRBJ1-4|TRBV6-1|NA
CASSATGYDNEKLFF
>TRBJ2-7|TRBV7-8|few
CASSFIMAPGEQYF
>TRBJ2-3|TRBV11-2|NA
CASSLPGGRNTQYF
>TRBJ1-1|TRBV28|once
CASGATVNTEAFF
>TRBJ2-1|TRBV5-1|NA
CASSLEGQNEQFF